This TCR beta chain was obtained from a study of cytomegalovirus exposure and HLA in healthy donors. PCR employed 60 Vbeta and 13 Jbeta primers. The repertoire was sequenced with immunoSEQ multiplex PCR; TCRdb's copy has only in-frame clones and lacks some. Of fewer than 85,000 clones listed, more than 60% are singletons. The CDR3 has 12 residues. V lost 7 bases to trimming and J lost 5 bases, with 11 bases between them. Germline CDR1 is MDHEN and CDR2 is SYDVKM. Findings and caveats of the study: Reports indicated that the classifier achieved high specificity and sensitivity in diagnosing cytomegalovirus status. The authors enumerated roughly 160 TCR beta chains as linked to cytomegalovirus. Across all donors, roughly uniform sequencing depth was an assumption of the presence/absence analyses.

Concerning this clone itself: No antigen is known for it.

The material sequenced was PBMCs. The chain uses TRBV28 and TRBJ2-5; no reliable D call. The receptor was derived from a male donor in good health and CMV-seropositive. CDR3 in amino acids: CASTSVQETQYF. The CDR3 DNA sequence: TGTGCCAGCACTTCCGTGCAGGAGACCCAGTACTTC. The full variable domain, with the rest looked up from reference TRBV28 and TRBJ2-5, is DVKVTQSSRYLVKRTGEKVFLECVQDMDHENMFWYRQDPGLGLRLIYFSYDVKMKEKGDIPEGYSVSREKKERFSLILESASTNQTSMYLCASTSVQETQYFGPGTRLLVL.